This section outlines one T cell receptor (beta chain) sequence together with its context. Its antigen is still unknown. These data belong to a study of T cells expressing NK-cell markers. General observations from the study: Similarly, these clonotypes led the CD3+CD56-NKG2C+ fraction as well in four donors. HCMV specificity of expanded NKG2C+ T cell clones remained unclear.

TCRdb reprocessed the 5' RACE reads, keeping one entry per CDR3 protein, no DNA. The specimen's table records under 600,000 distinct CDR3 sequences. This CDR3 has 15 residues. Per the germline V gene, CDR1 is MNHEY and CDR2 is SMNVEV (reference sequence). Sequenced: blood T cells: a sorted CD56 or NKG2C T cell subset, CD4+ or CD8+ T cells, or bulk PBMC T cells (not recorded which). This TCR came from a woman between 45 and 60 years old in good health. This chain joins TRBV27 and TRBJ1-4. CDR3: CASSPQSSSNEKLFF. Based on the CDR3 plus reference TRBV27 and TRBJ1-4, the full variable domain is EAQVTQNPRYLITVTGKKLTVTCSQNMNHEYMSWYRQDPGLGLRQIYYSMNVEVTDKGDVPEGYKVSRKEKRNFPLILESPSPNQTSLYFCASSPQSSSNEKLFFGSGTQLSVL.